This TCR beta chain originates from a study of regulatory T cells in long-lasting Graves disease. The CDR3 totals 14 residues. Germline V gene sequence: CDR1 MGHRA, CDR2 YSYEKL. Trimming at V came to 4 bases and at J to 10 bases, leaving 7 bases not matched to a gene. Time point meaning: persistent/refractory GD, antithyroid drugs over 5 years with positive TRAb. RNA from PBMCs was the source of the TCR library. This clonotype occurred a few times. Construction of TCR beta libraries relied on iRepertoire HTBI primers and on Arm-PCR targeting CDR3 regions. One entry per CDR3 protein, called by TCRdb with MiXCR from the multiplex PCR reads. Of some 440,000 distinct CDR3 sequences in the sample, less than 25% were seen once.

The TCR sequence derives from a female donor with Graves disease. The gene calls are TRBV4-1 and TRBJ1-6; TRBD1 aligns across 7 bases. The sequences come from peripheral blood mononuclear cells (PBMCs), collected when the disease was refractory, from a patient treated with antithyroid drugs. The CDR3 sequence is CASSPDRDGSPLHF. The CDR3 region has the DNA TGCGCCAGCAGCCCCGACAGGGACGGGTCACCCCTCCACTTT.